These T cell receptor beta chains were read from a single sample in a study of T cells in Graves' hyperthyroidism and ophthalmopathy. TCRdb independently ran MiXCR on the multiplex PCR reads; one entry per CDR3 protein. The sample comprises approximately 270,000 distinct CDR3 sequences, about 14% of which are singletons, and 10% to 15% rests with the top ten. The sequenced sample was blood. Source of these receptors: a woman between 35 and 50 years old with Graves' hyperthyroidism that later progressed to Graves' ophthalmopathy. The CDR3 runs from the conserved cysteine through the conserved F or W. The D gene is left open where the match is weak. The size field is filled for only some rows; it gives once, few, many or a size class.

>TRBD1|TRBV13|TRBJ2-2|-
TGTGCCAGCAGCTTGACAGGGGAAACGGTCGGGGAGCTGTTTTTT
CASSLTGETVGELFF
>-|TRBV28|TRBJ1-5|many
TGTGCCAGCAGTTTATTCCAGGGAAGCAATCAGCCCCAGCATTTT
CASSLFQGSNQPQHF
>TRBD2|TRBV11-3|TRBJ2-7|-
TGTGCCAGCAGCCTTAGCGGGATAGGCTACGAGCAGTACTTC
CASSLSGIGYEQYF
>-|TRBV6-5|TRBJ1-5|many
TGTGCCAGCAGTTACCCTCTCGGACGGAGCAATCAGCCCCAGCATTTT
CASSYPLGRSNQPQHF
>-|TRBV27|TRBJ2-4|many
TGTGCCAGCAGTCTCTACTCTTGGGACATTCAGTACTTC
CASSLYSWDIQYF
>-|TRBV27|TRBJ1-6|many
TGTGCCAGCAATCAGGGAGGAAATTCACCCCTCCACTTT
CASNQGGNSPLHF
>TRBD1|TRBV6-5|TRBJ1-2|many
TGTGCCAGCAGTTACTCGTCCAGGGACAGTGGCTACACCTTC
CASSYSSRDSGYTF
>TRBD1|TRBV10-3|TRBJ1-5|many
TGTGCCATCAGTTCGGACAGGGAGGATGGCAATCAGCCCCAGCATTTT
CAISSDREDGNQPQHF
>-|TRBV7-2|TRBJ2-5|many
TGTGCCAGCAGCATGGGGCGGGTGGGGGAGACCCAGTACTTC
CASSMGRVGETQYF
>TRBD2|TRBV7-6|TRBJ2-2|few
TGTGCCAGCAGTTGGATCCCGGGAGGGACCGGGGAGCTGTTTTTT
CASSWIPGGTGELFF
>TRBD1|TRBV9|TRBJ2-1|many
TGTGCCAGCAGCAAGGGGGCGCCCCAGGATGAGCAGTTCTTC
CASSKGAPQDEQFF
>-|TRBV7-8|TRBJ2-2|few
TGTGCCAGCAGCGATCACTTTATACAGGGCGGCACCGGGGAGCTGTTTTTT
CASSDHFIQGGTGELFF
>-|TRBV5-1|TRBJ1-6|many
TGCGCCAGCAGCTTGGGGACACGTCACTCCTATAATTCACCCCTCCACTTT
CASSLGTRHSYNSPLHF
>-|TRBV5-1|TRBJ2-5|-
TGCGCCAGCAGCTTGGGGGGGTCTCAAGAGACCCAGTACTTC
CASSLGGSQETQYF
>-|TRBV7-9|TRBJ2-3|many
TGTGCCAGCAGCTTAACGGGACCCATTCTCACAGATACGCAGTATTTT
CASSLTGPILTDTQYF
>-|TRBV28|TRBJ1-1|many
TGTGCCAGCGGGGGGGGGGGGCTGGGATTTACTGAAGCTTTCTTT
CASGGGGLGFTEAFF
>TRBD2|TRBV11-2|TRBJ2-5|many
TGTGCCAGCAGCTTAGTCCTTAGCGGGGGTGAGACCCAGTACTTC
CASSLVLSGGETQYF
>TRBD2|TRBV29-1|TRBJ2-7|many
TGCAGCGTTGTTTTCCTAGCGGGAGGTTACGAGCAGTACTTC
CSVVFLAGGYEQYF
>-|TRBV2|TRBJ2-1|many
TGTGCCAGCAGTCGGATGTACAATGAGCAGTTCTTC
CASSRMYNEQFF
>TRBD2|TRBV20-1|TRBJ2-7|many
TGCAGTGCTAGACCGGGACTAGCGGGAGCGAGCGGCTACGAGCAGTACTTC
CSARPGLAGASGYEQYF
>TRBD2|TRBV18|TRBJ2-3|many
TGTGCCAGCCACCAAAGGACTAGCGGGAGATTGGATACGCAGTATTTT
CASHQRTSGRLDTQYF
>-|TRBV3-1|TRBJ2-7|many
TGTGCCAGCAGCCCTGGGCGGGGCTACGAGCAGTACTTC
CASSPGRGYEQYF